These 27 T cell receptor beta chains originate from one sample sequenced in a study of T-cell memory formation after mild COVID-19. In TCRdb, the 5' RACE reads were re-called with MiXCR into one record per CDR3 protein. The table lists tens of thousands of distinct CDR3 sequences, approximately 21% of them singletons. Sequenced input: PBMCs or a T cell subset sorted from them (not recorded which). Receptor source: an adult who had mild COVID-19 (a few samples of this study predate the infection). Cell type and time point are not known.

V and J are TRBV27 and TRBJ1-2; D not certain. The CDR3 totals 14 residues. V was pared by 2 bases and J by 1 base, with 8 bases between. CDR1 is MNHEY and CDR2 is SMNVEV in the germline V gene (reference sequence). The DNA for the CDR3 is TGTGCCAGCAGTTTAAGTAGGGTTAACTATGGCTACACCTTC. This translates into CASSLSRVNYGYTF.

CDR3 amino acids: CASSQDWGRAPGYTF. CDR3 bases: TGCGCCAGCAGCCAAGATTGGGGCAGGGCTCCTGGCTACACCTTC. The genes are TRBV4-3 and TRBJ1-2; a weak D match, TRBD1 (5 bases). CDR1 and CDR2 (germline): LGHNA, YSLEER. CDR3 length equals 15 residues. The ends were cut back, 0 bases at V and 7 bases at J, with 15 bases in the middle.

This clonotype was seen repeatedly, ten times or more. The rearrangement links TRBV5-1 to TRBJ2-4; D is perhaps TRBD1 (7 bases). The germline gives CDR1 SGHRS, CDR2 YFSETQ. This CDR3 contains 14 residues. Trimming pared 7 bases from V and 8 bases from J, leaving 19 bases between. This CDR3 is CASSSQGEVDIQYF. The CDR3 bases are TGCGCCAGCTCATCCCAGGGGGAGGTTGACATTCAGTACTTC.

This clonotype appeared many times. The chain has TRBV4-2 and TRBJ2-1; 10 nucleotides align to TRBD1. The CDR3 covers 15 residues. Per germline, CDR1 LGHNA and CDR2 YNFKEQ. Trimming removed 5 bases from V and 9 bases from J; junction bases left unmatched: 10. CDR3 sequence: CASSVGQGGVGEQFF. The DNA of the CDR3 is TGTGCCAGCAGCGTCGGACAGGGGGGGGTTGGTGAGCAGTTCTTC.

The sample holds one count of this clonotype. The chain has TRBV6-2 or TRBV6-3 and TRBJ1-2; 8 bases agree with TRBD1. The CDR3 consists of 13 residues. From germline, CDR1 is MNHEY and CDR2 SVGEGT. Trimming removed 8 bases from V and 2 bases from J; junction bases left unmatched: 4. In nucleotides, the CDR3 is TGTGCCAGCGGGACAGGTGGGAACTATGGCTACACCTTC. Translation gives CASGTGGNYGYTF.

Only a few counts were recorded for this clonotype. V gene TRBV24-1 combines with J gene TRBJ1-1; D not resolved. The V end lost 2 bases, the J end lost 5 bases, and 8 bases lay between the germline ends. The CDR3 length is 13 residues. Per germline, CDR1 KGHDR and CDR2 SFDVKD. The CDR3 loop is CATSDWGGTEAFF. In DNA, the CDR3 is TGTGCCACCAGTGATTGGGGTGGAACTGAAGCTTTCTTT.

The rearrangement uses TRBV7-9 and TRBJ1-2, with TRBD1 as a possible D gene (6 bases). V dropped 3 bases and J dropped 2 bases, with 13 bases sitting between them. Germline-derived CDR1 and CDR2 are SEHNR and FQNEAQ (reference sequence). The CDR3 covers 15 residues. CDR3 nucleotides: TGTGCCAGCAGCTTGGATAACAGGGTGAACTATGGCTACACCTTC. Amino acids: CASSLDNRVNYGYTF.

This clonotype was detected only a few times. The gene calls are TRBV29-1 and TRBJ1-3, with TRBD1 as a possible D gene (5 bases). The germline gives CDR1 SQVTM, CDR2 ANQGSEA. The V end lost 6 bases, the J end lost 0 bases, and 15 bases lay between the germline ends. This CDR3 is 15 amino acids long. The CDR3 protein is CSVRDGRTSGNTIYF. CDR3 sequence (DNA): TGCAGCGTCAGGGACGGCAGGACCTCTGGAAACACCATATATTTT.

This clonotype has a count of ten or more. The chain employs TRBV5-6 and TRBJ2-1, with no clear D. Germline V gene data show CDR1 as SGHDT and CDR2 as YYEEEE. This CDR3 is 14 amino acids long. The V end was cut by 2 bases, the J end by 0 bases, with 6 bases between. The chain's CDR3 is CASSFDGSYNEQFF. For the CDR3, the DNA is TGTGCCAGCAGCTTCGACGGCTCCTACAATGAGCAGTTCTTC.

This clonotype has at least ten counts. CDR3 sequence: CASSLVQGYGYTF. The CDR3 coding sequence is TGTGCCAGCAGTTTAGTCCAGGGCTATGGCTACACCTTC. V gene TRBV12-3 or TRBV12-4 combines with J gene TRBJ1-2; D perhaps matches TRBD1 (5 bases). This CDR3 is built from 13 residues. V dropped 1 base and J dropped 4 bases, with 7 bases sitting between them.

This clonotype came up a few times. The chain is built from TRBV9 and TRBJ1-1, with 9 bases aligning to TRBD1. With 3 bases clipped from V and 6 bases from J, the junction kept 6 bases outside the gene matches. This CDR3 has 14 amino acids. The germline V gene encodes CDR1 SGDLS and CDR2 YYNGEE. The CDR3 region is CASSAQGTGPEAFF. The CDR3 region has the DNA TGTGCCAGCAGCGCCCAAGGGACAGGGCCTGAAGCTTTCTTT.

This clonotype was found a few times. V usage is TRBV6-5 and J usage is TRBJ2-1; 10 nucleotides agree with TRBD2. V lost 0 bases to trimming and J lost 7 bases; unmatched junction nucleotides: 9. Germline-derived CDR1 and CDR2 are MNHEY and SVGAGI. The CDR3 has 17 residues. CDR3 residues: CASSYSVSGGAGNEQFF. CDR3 DNA sequence: TGTGCCAGCAGTTACTCCGTCAGCGGGGGGGCCGGTAATGAGCAGTTCTTC.

This clonotype showed up many times. This chain uses TRBV27 with TRBJ1-5; perhaps TRBD1 as D (5 bases). Germline V CDR1 and CDR2: MNHEY, SMNVEV (reference sequence). The CDR3 consists of 12 residues. V was trimmed by 4 bases and J by 8 bases, leaving 9 bases between them. The CDR3 DNA sequence: TGTGCCAGCAGTTCCGTAGGGGAGCCCCAGCATTTT. Its translation: CASSSVGEPQHF.

The chain uses TRBV3-1 and TRBJ1-6; 7 bases are a match to TRBD1. Germline CDR1 is LGHDT and CDR2 is YNNKEL (reference sequence). V shed 1 base and J 7 bases; nucleotides not matched to a gene: 1. CDR3 length: 14 amino acids. The CDR3 region is CASSQGQGNSPLHF. The CDR3 coding sequence is TGTGCCAGCAGCCAAGGACAGGGAAATTCACCCCTCCACTTT.

The sample holds many counts of this clonotype. This chain uses TRBV7-2 with TRBJ2-7; tentative D call: TRBD2 (5 bases). Germline CDR1 and CDR2: SGHTA and FQGNSA. The CDR3 loop spans 14 amino acids. Between the trimmed V and J ends, which lost 1 base and 3 bases, there was a span of 10 bases. CDR3 amino acids: CASSLGGGFYEQYF. The DNA of the CDR3 is TGTGCCAGCAGCTTAGGAGGAGGTTTCTACGAGCAGTACTTC.

This clonotype was counted a few times. The chain joins TRBV20-1 to TRBJ1-1; a possible D gene is TRBD1 (6 bases). The CDR3 spans 14 residues. Trimming left V 6 bases short and J 5 bases short, with 19 bases between. Germline V gene sequence: CDR1 DFQATT, CDR2 SNEGSKA (reference sequence). As DNA, the CDR3 is TGCAGTGCCCCAGTTGGGGGGCCGGGGACTGAAGCTTTCTTT. Translating gives CSAPVGGPGTEAFF.

This clonotype was detected ten times or more. V usage is TRBV5-1 and J usage is TRBJ2-3, with D perhaps TRBD1 (7 bases). The CDR3 is 16 amino acids. V was trimmed by 3 bases and J by 5 bases, leaving 19 bases between them. CDR1 and CDR2 (germline): SGHRS, YFSETQ. CDR3 residues: CASSYQGGGSGDTQYF. CDR3 nucleotides: TGCGCCAGCAGCTACCAAGGAGGGGGCAGTGGAGATACGCAGTATTTT.

The J gene is TRBJ2-1, the V gene TRBV10-3; 7 bases are shared with TRBD1. Per the germline V gene, CDR1 is ENHRY and CDR2 is SYGVKD. J was trimmed by 0 bases and V by 6 bases; bases with no gene match: 2. This CDR3 spans 14 amino acids. The CDR3 DNA reads as TGTGCCATCAGATGGGACAGCTCCTACAATGAGCAGTTCTTC. It yields the protein CAIRWDSSYNEQFF.

This clonotype was detected ten times or more. The chain couples TRBV7-6 to TRBJ2-2; 8 nucleotides align to TRBD2. In germline, CDR1 is SGHVS, CDR2 FNYEAQ. The CDR3 is 16 amino acids. Trimming cost V 4 bases and J 2 bases; bases outside gene matches: 6. In nucleotides, the CDR3 is TGTGCCAGCAGCTCCTCGAGCGGGAGTAACACCGGGGAGCTGTTTTTT. Translation: CASSSSSGSNTGELFF.

This clonotype was detected a few times. The chain carries TRBV19 and TRBJ1-5; D is unresolved. Deletions cut 6 bases from V and 3 bases from J, with 18 bases between. CDR3 length: 16 amino acids. CDR1 and CDR2 (germline): LNHDA, SQIVND (reference sequence). This CDR3 reads CASSVIHTTVNQPQHF. The CDR3 region has the DNA TGTGCCAGTAGCGTAATCCATACGACGGTCAATCAGCCCCAGCATTTT.

This clonotype was counted at least ten times. V gene TRBV7-2 combines with J gene TRBJ2-7; unclear D gene. Trimming shortened V by 5 bases and J by 3 bases, and 20 bases separated the two germline ends. This CDR3 contains 16 residues. Looked up from germline, CDR1 is SGHTA and CDR2 is FQGNSA. CDR3 sequence: CASSQNAAVFHYEQYF. CDR3 bases: TGTGCCAGCAGCCAGAACGCGGCAGTCTTCCACTACGAGCAGTACTTC.

In this sample, this clonotype turned up once. The chain employs TRBV12-3 or TRBV12-4 and TRBJ1-1, with a possible D match to TRBD1 (5 bases). V gave up 7 bases and J gave up 7 bases, with 13 bases separating them. The CDR3 has 12 residues. The CDR3 here is CASTSGTFEAFF. As DNA, the CDR3 is TGTGCCAGCACCTCCGGGACGTTTGAAGCTTTCTTT.

This clonotype was observed many times. CDR3 sequence (DNA): TGTGCCAGCAGTTTGACAGGGGTTAGCACAGATACGCAGTATTTT. Protein: CASSLTGVSTDTQYF. V is TRBV7-3 and J is TRBJ2-3; 8 nucleotides match TRBD1. Germline lookup yields CDR1 SGHTA and CDR2 FQGTGA. This CDR3 is built from 15 residues. V trimming: 6 bases; J trimming: 0 bases; junction bases outside the gene matches: 5.

The chain recombines TRBV4-2 with TRBJ2-1; 11 nucleotides match TRBD1. Germline values: CDR1 LGHNA, CDR2 YNFKEQ. There are 15 residues in the CDR3. The V segment lost 4 bases and the J segment 3 bases; nucleotides outside the gene matches: 2. The CDR3 is CASSPGQGVYNEQFF. CDR3 nucleotide sequence: TGTGCCAGCAGCCCGGGACAGGGGGTCTACAATGAGCAGTTCTTC.

In its sample, this clonotype was seen many times. CDR3 protein: CASSPNGSSRNSPLHF. Written as DNA, the CDR3 is TGTGCCAGCAGCCCCAATGGAAGCAGTCGGAATTCACCCCTCCACTTT. The chain links TRBV7-9 to TRBJ1-6; D gene unclear. V was pared by 5 bases and J by 7 bases, with 18 bases between. There are 16 residues in the CDR3. CDR1 is SEHNR and CDR2 is FQNEAQ in the germline V gene (reference sequence).

The CDR3 sequence: CASSQPRVASGGPNNEQFF. For the CDR3, the DNA is TGCGCCAGCAGCCAGCCAAGGGTGGCTAGCGGGGGACCAAACAATGAGCAGTTCTTC. The chain uses TRBV4-1 and TRBJ2-1, with 10 bases that match TRBD2. Per the germline V gene, CDR1 is MGHRA and CDR2 is YSYEKL. The length of the CDR3 is 19 residues. V lost 3 bases and J lost 5; bases outside the gene matches: 16.

This clonotype was observed many times. This chain joins TRBV3-1 and TRBJ2-7, with 7 nucleotides matching TRBD1. Germline V lookup: CDR1 LGHDT, CDR2 YNNKEL (reference sequence). Trimming took 4 bases from V and 4 from J; bases not matched to a gene: 10. CDR3 length: 15 amino acids. CDR3 region: CASSLRRQGPYEQYF. The CDR3 region has the DNA TGTGCCAGCAGCCTAAGACGACAGGGACCTTACGAGCAGTACTTC.